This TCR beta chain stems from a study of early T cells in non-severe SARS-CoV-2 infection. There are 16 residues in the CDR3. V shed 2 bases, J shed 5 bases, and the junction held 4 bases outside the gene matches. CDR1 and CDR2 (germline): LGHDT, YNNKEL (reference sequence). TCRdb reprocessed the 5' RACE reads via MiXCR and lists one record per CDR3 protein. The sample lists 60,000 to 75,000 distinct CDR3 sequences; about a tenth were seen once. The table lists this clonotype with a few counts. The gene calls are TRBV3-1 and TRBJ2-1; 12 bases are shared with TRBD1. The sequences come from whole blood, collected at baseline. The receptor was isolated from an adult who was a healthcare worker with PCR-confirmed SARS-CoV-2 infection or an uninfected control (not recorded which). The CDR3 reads CASSQTGTGGNNEQFF. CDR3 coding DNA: TGTGCCAGCAGCCAAACCGGGACAGGGGGCAACAATGAGCAGTTCTTC.